This T cell receptor (beta chain) came from a study of tumor T cells in aggressive B-cell lymphoma. The table lists this clone with a few counts. Trimming pared 5 bases from V and 5 bases from J, leaving 6 bases between. Germline V lookup: CDR1 LNHDA, CDR2 SQIVND (reference sequence). The CDR3 has 11 amino acids. The table came from immunoSEQ multiplex PCR; TCRdb's copy has only in-frame clones and leaves some out. Of roughly 3,200 clones listed, around 69% are singletons. Sequenced: tumor tissue. The source of this sequence is an adult with diffuse large B cell lymphoma. The chain employs TRBV19 and TRBJ1-2, with D hard to call. The CDR3 loop is CASSADYGYTF. The CDR3 DNA reads TGTGCCAGTAGTGCGGATTATGGCTACACCTTC.